Following are 15 T cell receptor beta chains from one sample sequenced in a study of T cell responses to AZD1222 COVID-19 vaccine. Here immunoSEQ multiplex PCR was the method, and the copy in TCRdb shows in-frame clones only, minus some. The table shows some 120,000 clones, with 80% to 90% occurring only once. This specimen consisted of peripheral blood, obtained on day 0 of AZD1222 vaccination. These receptors all come from an adult in good health.

This chain connects TRBV6-6 to TRBJ1-5; 7 bases match TRBD1. The V gene's germline CDR1 is MNHNY and CDR2 SVGAGI (reference sequence). The CDR3 has 15 residues. Unmatched junction bases numbered 15, after V lost 6 bases and J lost 10 bases. CDR3 region: CASRPTNSDRAPQHF. The CDR3 DNA reads as TGTGCCAGCAGACCCACGAACTCTGACAGGGCACCCCAGCATTTT.

This sequence joins TRBV27 and TRBJ2-4; 8 bases map to TRBD1. This CDR3 region has 16 residues. Germline trimming cut 5 bases from V and 0 bases from J; bases unmatched to any gene: 6. CDR1 and CDR2 from the germline V gene are MNHEY and SMNVEV (reference sequence). CDR3 nucleotides: TGTGCCAGCAGTCAGAATCAGGGGGCAGCCAAAAACATTCAGTACTTC. Protein product: CASSQNQGAAKNIQYF.

The V and J genes are TRBV14 and TRBJ2-1; perhaps TRBD1 as D (5 bases). The V gene's germline CDR1 is SGHDN and CDR2 FVKESK. This CDR3 has 19 amino acids. Trimming took 0 bases from V and 4 from J, leaving 22 bases between them. In DNA, the CDR3 is TGTGCCAGCAGCCAAGAGGGGCAGGGTTTCCGGCCATTATACAATGAGCAGTTCTTC. It specifies CASSQEGQGFRPLYNEQFF.

The V call is TRBV14, the J call TRBJ2-7, with 7 bases lining up with TRBD2. The J segment lost 5 bases and the V segment lost 0 bases, leaving 10 bases of the junction unmatched. Germline assignment: CDR1 SGHDN and CDR2 FVKESK. This CDR3 contains 16 residues. This chain's CDR3 is CASSQDFGAGANEQYF. The DNA of the CDR3 is TGTGCCAGCAGCCAAGATTTCGGCGCGGGAGCGAACGAGCAGTACTTC.

The V gene is TRBV7-3, the J gene TRBJ2-7; a possible D gene is TRBD1 (6 bases). Per germline, CDR1 SGHTA and CDR2 FQGTGA. The CDR3 is 15 amino acids. Trimming cost V 5 bases and J 2 bases, with 16 bases left between them. The chain's CDR3 is CASSKTGDGTYEQYF. CDR3 sequence (DNA): TGTGCCAGCAGCAAGACAGGAGACGGTACCTACGAGCAGTACTTC.

The chain is built from TRBV5-1 and TRBJ1-5; 8 positions match TRBD1. The CDR3 has 15 residues. Germline-derived CDR1 and CDR2 are SGHRS and YFSETQ. Germline trimming cut 0 bases from V and 6 bases from J; bases unmatched to any gene: 5. DNA for the CDR3: TGCGCCAGCAGCTTGGGGACAGGGAAGGGTCAGCCCCAGCATTTT. Translating gives CASSLGTGKGQPQHF.

This sequence joins TRBV27 and TRBJ2-7, with 7 bases that match TRBD1. The CDR3 spans 16 residues. Trimming removed 2 bases from V and 1 base from J; junction bases left unmatched: 8. The germline V gene encodes CDR1 MNHEY and CDR2 SMNVEV (reference sequence). CDR3 region: CASSLLSGTVSYEQYF. The CDR3 nucleotides read TGTGCCAGCAGTTTACTCTCCGGGACAGTATCCTACGAGCAGTACTTC.

This chain joins TRBV2 and TRBJ1-1, with a tentative D call TRBD1 (5 bases). V dropped 4 bases and J dropped 1 base, with 10 bases sitting between them. CDR3 length equals 14 residues. CDR1 and CDR2 (germline): SNHLY, FYNNEI. The CDR3 coding sequence is TGTGCCAGCAGTGCAGAGGGGCGGAACACTGAAGCTTTCTTT. It specifies CASSAEGRNTEAFF.

This chain links TRBV5-1 with TRBJ1-2; D gene unclear. The V end was cut by 0 bases, the J end by 2 bases, with 8 bases between. This CDR3 has 14 residues. Germline V gives CDR1 SGHRS, CDR2 YFSETQ. The chain's CDR3 is CASSLGLSNYGYTF. The CDR3 DNA reads as TGCGCCAGCAGCTTGGGACTTTCCAACTATGGCTACACCTTC.

The chain employs TRBV28 and TRBJ2-2; TRBD2 is a possible D gene (6 bases). The CDR3 is 15 residues long. V was pared by 2 bases and J by 5 bases, with 12 bases between. Per germline, CDR1 MDHEN and CDR2 SYDVKM. The CDR3 DNA reads TGTGCCAGCAGTTTACCGGGAGTAACGACCGGGGAGCTGTTTTTT. Translation gives CASSLPGVTTGELFF.

The chain links TRBV5-4 to TRBJ1-2; TRBD1 matches at 11 bases. Germline V gives CDR1 SGHNT, CDR2 YYREEE (reference sequence). CDR3 length: 15 amino acids. The J segment lost 2 bases and the V segment lost 5 bases, leaving 5 bases of the junction unmatched. The CDR3 region has the DNA TGTGCCAGCAGGGCGGACAGGGGGCTGAACTATGGCTACACCTTC. Its protein product is CASRADRGLNYGYTF.

This chain links TRBV5-1 with TRBJ1-6, with D unclear. The CDR3 contains 16 residues. CDR1 and CDR2 (germline): SGHRS, YFSETQ. The V end was cut by 7 bases, the J end by 5 bases, with 19 bases between. The CDR3: CASALRRVSHNSPLHF. DNA for the CDR3: TGCGCCAGCGCCCTCCGGAGAGTTTCTCATAATTCACCCCTCCACTTT. Complete variable domain (other parts from reference TRBV5-1 and TRBJ1-6): KAGVTQTPRYLIKTRGQQVTLSCSPISGHRSVSWYQQTPGQGLQFLFEYFSETQRNKGNFPGRFSGRQFSNSRSEMNVSTLELGDSALYLCASALRRVSHNSPLHFGNGTRLTVT.

The gene calls are TRBV5-6 and TRBJ2-7; TRBD1 agrees at 10 bases. The CDR3 totals 15 residues. J gave up 2 bases and V 1 base, and 3 bases lay outside the gene matches. Germline assignment: CDR1 SGHDT and CDR2 YYEEEE. CDR3 DNA sequence: TGTGCCAGCAGCTTGAGCGGGACAGGGGCCTACGAGCAGTACTTC. It codes for CASSLSGTGAYEQYF.

The chain couples TRBV9 to TRBJ1-3; D may be TRBD1 (6 bases). The CDR3 length is 17 residues. Trimming removed 0 bases from V and 2 bases from J, with 15 bases in between. Germline V gene sequence: CDR1 SGDLS, CDR2 YYNGEE. CDR3: CASSVGSRGSTGNTIYF. For the CDR3, the DNA is TGTGCCAGCAGCGTAGGTAGCAGGGGATCTACTGGAAACACCATATATTTT.

The J gene is TRBJ1-2, the V gene TRBV5-1, with a possible D match to TRBD1 (6 bases). Germline V CDR1 and CDR2: SGHRS, YFSETQ. V was pared by 4 bases and J by 4 bases, with 11 bases between. The CDR3 loop spans 13 amino acids. The CDR3: CASSQQGSYGYTF. CDR3 bases: TGCGCCAGCAGCCAACAGGGTAGCTATGGCTACACCTTC. Full variable domain (remainder filled in from reference TRBV5-1 and TRBJ1-2): KAGVTQTPRYLIKTRGQQVTLSCSPISGHRSVSWYQQTPGQGLQFLFEYFSETQRNKGNFPGRFSGRQFSNSRSEMNVSTLELGDSALYLCASSQQGSYGYTFGSGTRLTVV.